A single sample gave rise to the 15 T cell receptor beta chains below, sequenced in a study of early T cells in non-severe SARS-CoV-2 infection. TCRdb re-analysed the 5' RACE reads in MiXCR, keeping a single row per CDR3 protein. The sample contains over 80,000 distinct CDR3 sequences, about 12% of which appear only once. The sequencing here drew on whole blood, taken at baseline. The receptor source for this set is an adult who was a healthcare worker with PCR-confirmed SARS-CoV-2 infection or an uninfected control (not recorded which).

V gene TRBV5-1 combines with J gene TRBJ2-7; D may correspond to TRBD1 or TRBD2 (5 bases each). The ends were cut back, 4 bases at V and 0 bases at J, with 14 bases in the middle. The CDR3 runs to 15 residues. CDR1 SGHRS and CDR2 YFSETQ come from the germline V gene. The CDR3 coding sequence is TGCGCCAGCAGCGTCCGGGGCACCAGCTCCTACGAGCAGTACTTC. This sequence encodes CASSVRGTSSYEQYF. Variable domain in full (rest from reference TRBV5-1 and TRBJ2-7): KAGVTQTPRYLIKTRGQQVTLSCSPISGHRSVSWYQQTPGQGLQFLFEYFSETQRNKGNFPGRFSGRQFSNSRSEMNVSTLELGDSALYLCASSVRGTSSYEQYFGPGTRLTVT.

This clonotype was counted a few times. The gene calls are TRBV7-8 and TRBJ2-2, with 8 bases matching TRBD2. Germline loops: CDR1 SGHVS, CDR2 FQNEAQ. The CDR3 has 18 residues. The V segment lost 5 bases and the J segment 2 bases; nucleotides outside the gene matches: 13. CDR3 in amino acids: CASSPAWVSGGNTGELFF. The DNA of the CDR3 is TGTGCCAGCAGCCCTGCCTGGGTGAGCGGGGGAAACACCGGGGAGCTGTTTTTT.

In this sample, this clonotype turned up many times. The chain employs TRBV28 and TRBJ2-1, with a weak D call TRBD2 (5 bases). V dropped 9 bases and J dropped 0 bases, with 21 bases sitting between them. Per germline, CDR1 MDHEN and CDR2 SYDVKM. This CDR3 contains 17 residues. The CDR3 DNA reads TGTGCCAGTCGCGGTGCCCCCGCCGGGAACTCCTACAATGAGCAGTTCTTC. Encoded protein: CASRGAPAGNSYNEQFF.

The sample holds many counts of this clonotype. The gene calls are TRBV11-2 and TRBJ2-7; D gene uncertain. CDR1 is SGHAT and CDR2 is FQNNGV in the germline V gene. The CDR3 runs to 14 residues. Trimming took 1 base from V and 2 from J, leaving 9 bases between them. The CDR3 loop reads CASSLAGPTYEQYF. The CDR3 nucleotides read TGTGCCAGCAGCTTAGCCGGGCCTACCTACGAGCAGTACTTC.

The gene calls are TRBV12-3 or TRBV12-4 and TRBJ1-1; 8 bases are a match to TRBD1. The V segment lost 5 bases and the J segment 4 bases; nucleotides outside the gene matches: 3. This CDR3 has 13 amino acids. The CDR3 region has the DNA TGTGCCAGCAGTCCGACAGGGGTCACTGAAGCTTTCTTT. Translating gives CASSPTGVTEAFF.

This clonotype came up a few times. The CDR3 region is CASSRDGNIYGYTF. The DNA for the CDR3 is TGTGCCAGCAGCCGGGACGGAAACATCTATGGCTACACCTTC. The rearrangement uses TRBV7-9 and TRBJ1-2, with a weak D call TRBD1 (5 bases). The V and J ends lost 5 bases and 4 bases respectively, with 14 bases between them. The germline V gene has CDR1 SEHNR and CDR2 FQNEAQ (reference sequence). The length of the CDR3 is 14 residues. The variable domain in full, with the rest retrieved from reference TRBV7-9 and TRBJ1-2, is DTGVSQNPRHKITKRGQNVTFRCDPISEHNRLYWYRQTLGQGPEFLTYFQNEAQLEKSRLLSDRFSAERPKGSFSTLEIQRTEQGDSAMYLCASSRDGNIYGYTFGSGTRLTVV.

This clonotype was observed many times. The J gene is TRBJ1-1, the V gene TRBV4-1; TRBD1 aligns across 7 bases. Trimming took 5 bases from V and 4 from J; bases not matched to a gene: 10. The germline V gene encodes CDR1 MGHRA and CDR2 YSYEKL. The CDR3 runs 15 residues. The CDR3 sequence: CASSYRGGGGTEAFF. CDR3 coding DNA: TGCGCCAGCAGCTATAGGGGAGGGGGCGGCACTGAAGCTTTCTTT.

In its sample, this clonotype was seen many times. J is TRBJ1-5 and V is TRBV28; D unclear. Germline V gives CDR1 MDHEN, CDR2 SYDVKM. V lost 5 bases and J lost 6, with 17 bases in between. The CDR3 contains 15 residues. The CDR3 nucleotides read TGTGCCAGCAGTCCCCCGGGGAGAATTGGTCAGCCCCAGCATTTT. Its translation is CASSPPGRIGQPQHF.

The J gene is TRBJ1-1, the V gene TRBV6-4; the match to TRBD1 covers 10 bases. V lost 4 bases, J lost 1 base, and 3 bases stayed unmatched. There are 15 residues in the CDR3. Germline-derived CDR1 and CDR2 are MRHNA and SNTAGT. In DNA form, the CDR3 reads TGTGCCAGCAGTGTGGGACAGGGGAAGAACACTGAAGCTTTCTTT. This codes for CASSVGQGKNTEAFF.

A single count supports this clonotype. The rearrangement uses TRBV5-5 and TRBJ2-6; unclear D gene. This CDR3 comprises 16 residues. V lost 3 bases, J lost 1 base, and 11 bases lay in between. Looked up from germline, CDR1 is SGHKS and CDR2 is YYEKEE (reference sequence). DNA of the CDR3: TGTGCCAGCAGCTCGACCCAGGTTTCTGGGGCCAACGTCCTGACTTTC. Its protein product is CASSSTQVSGANVLTF.

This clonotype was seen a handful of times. The CDR3 reads CASSSLGGGTQYF. In DNA form, the CDR3 reads TGTGCCAGCAGTTCTCTGGGGGGTGGGACCCAGTACTTC. This chain uses TRBV12-3 or TRBV12-4 with TRBJ2-5; D might be TRBD2 (6 bases). This CDR3 contains 13 residues. Between the trimmed V and J ends, which lost 4 bases and 7 bases, there was a span of 13 bases.

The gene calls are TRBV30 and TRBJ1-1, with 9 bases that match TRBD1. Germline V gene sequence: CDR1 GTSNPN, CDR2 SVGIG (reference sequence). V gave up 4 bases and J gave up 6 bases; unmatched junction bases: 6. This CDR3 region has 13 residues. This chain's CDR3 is CAWTGTGYSEAFF. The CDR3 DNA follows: TGTGCCTGGACCGGGACAGGGTACTCTGAAGCTTTCTTT.

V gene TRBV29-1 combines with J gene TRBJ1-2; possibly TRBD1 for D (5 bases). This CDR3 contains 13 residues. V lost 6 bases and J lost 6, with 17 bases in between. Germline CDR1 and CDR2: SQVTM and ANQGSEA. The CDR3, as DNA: TGCAGCGTCTCATTGACGGGACTTAATGGCTACACCTTC. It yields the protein CSVSLTGLNGYTF.

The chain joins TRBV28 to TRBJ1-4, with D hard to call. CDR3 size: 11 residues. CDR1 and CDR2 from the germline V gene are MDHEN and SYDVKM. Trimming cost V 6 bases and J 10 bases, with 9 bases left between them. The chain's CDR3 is CASRDSGKLFF. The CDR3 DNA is TGTGCCAGCAGAGATAGTGGAAAACTGTTTTTT.

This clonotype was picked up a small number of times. CDR3 amino acids: CASKPTGEAGELFF. The CDR3 bases are TGTGCCAGCAAACCGACAGGGGAGGCCGGGGAGCTGTTTTTT. V is TRBV7-6 and J is TRBJ2-2; 8 nucleotides agree with TRBD1. CDR1 and CDR2 from the germline V gene are SGHVS and FNYEAQ. The CDR3 runs to 14 residues. Losses at the gene ends were 7 bases for V and 6 bases for J; bases not matched to a gene: 7.